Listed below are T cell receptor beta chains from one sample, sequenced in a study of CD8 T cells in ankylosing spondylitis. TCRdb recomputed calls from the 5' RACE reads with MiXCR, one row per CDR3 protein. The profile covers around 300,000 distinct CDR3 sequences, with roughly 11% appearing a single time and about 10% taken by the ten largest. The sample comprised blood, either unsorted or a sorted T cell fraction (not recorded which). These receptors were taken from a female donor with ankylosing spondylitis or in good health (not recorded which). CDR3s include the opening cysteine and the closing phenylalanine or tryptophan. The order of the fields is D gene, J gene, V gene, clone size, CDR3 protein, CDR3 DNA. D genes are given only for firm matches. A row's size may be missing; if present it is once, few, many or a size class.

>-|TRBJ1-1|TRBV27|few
CASSFDTGLRTEAFF
TGTGCCAGCAGTTTTGATACTGGGCTCCGGACTGAAGCTTTCTTT
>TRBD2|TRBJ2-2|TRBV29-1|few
CSVARTSGNTGELFF
TGCAGCGTGGCACGGACTAGCGGGAACACCGGGGAGCTGTTTTTT
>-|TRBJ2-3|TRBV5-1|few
CASSPWDGDTDTQYF
TGCGCCAGCAGCCCCTGGGACGGCGACACAGATACGCAGTATTTT
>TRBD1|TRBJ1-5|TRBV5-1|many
CASSLGQGNEPQHF
TGCGCCAGCAGCTTAGGACAGGGGAATGAGCCCCAGCATTTT
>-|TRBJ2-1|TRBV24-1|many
CATSEDKYNEQFF
TGTGCCACCAGTGAGGACAAGTACAATGAGCAGTTCTTC
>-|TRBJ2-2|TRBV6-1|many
CASSSDRNTGELFF
TGTGCCAGCAGCTCGGACAGGAACACCGGGGAGCTGTTTTTT
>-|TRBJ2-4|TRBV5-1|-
CASARGIEAKNIQYF
TGCGCCAGCGCGAGGGGGATCGAGGCCAAAAACATTCAGTACTTC
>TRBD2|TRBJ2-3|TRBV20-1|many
CSASGAGELDTQYF
TGCAGTGCAAGCGGAGCGGGAGAGTTGGATACGCAGTATTTT
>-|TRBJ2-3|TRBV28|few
CASSFRGLTDTQYF
TGTGCCAGCAGTTTCCGGGGACTCACAGATACGCAGTATTTT
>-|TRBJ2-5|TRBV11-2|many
CASSLGNSQETQYF
TGTGCCAGCAGCTTAGGGAACAGCCAAGAGACCCAGTACTTC
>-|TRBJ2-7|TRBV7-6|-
CASSLEVDSYEQYF
TGTGCCAGCAGCTTAGAAGTGGACAGCTACGAGCAGTACTTC
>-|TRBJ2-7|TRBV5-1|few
CASSPWGRTNYEQYF
TGCGCCAGCAGCCCATGGGGGAGGACCAACTACGAGCAGTACTTC
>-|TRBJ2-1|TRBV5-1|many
CASSLSSGNSYNEQFF
TGCGCCAGCAGCTTGTCGTCCGGGAACTCCTACAATGAGCAGTTCTTC
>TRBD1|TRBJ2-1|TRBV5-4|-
CASRPPGQGYNEQFF
TGTGCCAGCAGACCACCGGGACAGGGATACAATGAGCAGTTCTTC
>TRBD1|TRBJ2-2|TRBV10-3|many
CASRRQGANTGELFF
TGTGCCAGTAGGAGACAGGGGGCGAACACCGGGGAGCTGTTTTTT
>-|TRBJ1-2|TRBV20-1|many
CSARATATYGYTF
TGCAGTGCTAGAGCAACGGCGACATATGGCTACACCTTC
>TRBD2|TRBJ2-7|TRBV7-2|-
CASSLAGGVRTYEQYF
TGTGCCAGCAGCTTAGCGGGAGGGGTACGAACCTACGAGCAGTACTTC
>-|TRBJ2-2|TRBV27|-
CASTRTNTGELFF
TGTGCCAGCACCCGGACTAACACCGGGGAGCTGTTTTTT
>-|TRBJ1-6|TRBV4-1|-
CASSQETGSSYNSPLHF
TGCGCCAGCAGCCAAGAAACAGGGAGCTCCTATAATTCACCCCTCCACTTT
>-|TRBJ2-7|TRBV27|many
CASSPARTTQTYEQYF
TGTGCCAGCAGTCCCGCTAGGACAACCCAAACCTACGAGCAGTACTTC
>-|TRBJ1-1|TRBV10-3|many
CAIGAGEDEAFF
TGTGCCATCGGAGCAGGGGAGGATGAAGCTTTCTTT
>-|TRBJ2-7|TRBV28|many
CASSSYRETYEQYF
TGTGCCAGCAGTTCTTACCGGGAGACCTACGAGCAGTACTTC
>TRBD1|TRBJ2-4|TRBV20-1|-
CSARRGQGGIKNIQYF
TGCAGTGCTAGAAGGGGACAGGGGGGTATCAAAAACATTCAGTACTTC